A single sample gave rise to the 14 T cell receptor beta chains below, sequenced in a study of cytomegalovirus exposure and HLA in healthy donors. PCR used 60 Vbeta primers and 13 Jbeta primers. Profiled with immunoSEQ multiplex PCR; TCRdb holds only in-frame clones, not every one. The sample gives 150,000 to 200,000 clones, 80% of which show up once; roughly 10% is in the top ten. The sequenced material came from PBMCs. These receptors all come from a man between 18 and 35 years old in good health and CMV-seropositive.

The chain employs TRBV7-8 and TRBJ2-7; 14 positions agree with TRBD2. The CDR3 loop spans 19 amino acids. Trimming removed 4 bases from V and 2 bases from J; junction bases left unmatched: 13. Per germline, CDR1 SGHVS and CDR2 FQNEAQ. The CDR3 sequence: CASSSETSGRALRPYEQYF. Written as DNA, the CDR3 is TGTGCCAGCAGCTCTGAGACTAGCGGGAGGGCCCTGAGGCCCTACGAGCAGTACTTC.

The rearrangement links TRBV7-9 to TRBJ1-2; a possible D gene is TRBD1 (6 bases). Trimming took 2 bases from V and 5 from J, leaving 9 bases between them. Per germline, CDR1 SEHNR and CDR2 FQNEAQ (reference sequence). The length of the CDR3 is 13 residues. Here the CDR3 DNA reads TGTGCCAGCAGCTTACAGGGGAAGTATGGCTACACCTTC. Its translation: CASSLQGKYGYTF.

The chain is built from TRBV10-2 and TRBJ2-7, with 8 bases that match TRBD2. CDR1 WSHSY and CDR2 SAAADI come from the germline V gene. There are 14 residues in the CDR3. J lost 7 bases, V lost 8 bases, and 13 bases had no gene match. CDR3 bases: TGCGCCAGCCCCCGGGGGGGGCCTTCATGGGAGCAGTACTTC. Amino acids: CASPRGGPSWEQYF.

The chain uses TRBV5-6 and TRBJ2-7, with TRBD2 as a possible D gene (6 bases). V lost 3 bases to trimming and J lost 0 bases, with 16 bases between them. The CDR3 is 16 residues long. Per the germline V gene, CDR1 is SGHDT and CDR2 is YYEEEE. The CDR3 protein is CASSSPTSPFSYEQYF. The CDR3 bases are TGTGCCAGCAGCTCCCCAACTAGCCCGTTCTCCTACGAGCAGTACTTC.

The chain has TRBV5-1 and TRBJ2-3; perhaps TRBD2 as D (7 bases). Trimming took off 0 bases at V and 6 bases at J, with 17 bases between the two ends. CDR3 length: 16 amino acids. Germline CDR1 and CDR2: SGHRS and YFSETQ. CDR3 bases: TGCGCCAGCAGCTTGGGAGATGGGGGGGCCGTGGATACGCAGTATTTT. Encoded protein: CASSLGDGGAVDTQYF.

This chain links TRBV2 with TRBJ1-5; D gene uncertain. This CDR3 has 16 residues. The V gene's germline CDR1 is SNHLY and CDR2 FYNNEI. The V end was cut by 4 bases, the J end by 0 bases, with 13 bases between. The CDR3 region is CASSARGQASNQPQHF. The CDR3, as DNA: TGTGCCAGCAGTGCCAGAGGGCAGGCTAGCAATCAGCCCCAGCATTTT.

This chain joins TRBV29-1 and TRBJ1-1; 10 nucleotides align to TRBD1. This CDR3 contains 15 residues. V lost 6 bases, J lost 5 bases, and 12 bases stayed unmatched. Per the germline V gene, CDR1 is SQVTM and CDR2 is ANQGSEA. In DNA, the CDR3 is TGCAGCGTCGCCTGGACCGACAGGGGGCAAACTGAAGCTTTCTTT. Translation gives CSVAWTDRGQTEAFF.

The rearrangement joins TRBV27 to TRBJ2-4; D is perhaps TRBD2 (6 bases). Germline V gene sequence: CDR1 MNHEY, CDR2 SMNVEV (reference sequence). The CDR3 contains 15 residues. The ends were cut back, 3 bases at V and 8 bases at J, with 17 bases in the middle. The CDR3 loop reads CASSFVAQTRDIQYF. The CDR3 DNA follows: TGTGCCAGCAGTTTTGTAGCACAGACTAGGGACATTCAGTACTTC.

The chain recombines TRBV28 with TRBJ2-5; TRBD2 aligns across 7 bases. Trimming cost V 1 base and J 2 bases; bases outside gene matches: 13. This CDR3 contains 18 residues. CDR1 and CDR2 (germline): MDHEN, SYDVKM. The CDR3 DNA sequence: TGTGCCAGCAGTTTATTGTCGCTTGGGAGGGCCCGGCAAGAGACCCAGTACTTC. It yields the protein CASSLLSLGRARQETQYF.

The chain employs TRBV7-9 and TRBJ2-1; a possible D gene is TRBD2 (5 bases). The germline V and J ends were trimmed by 2 bases and 5 bases, with 19 bases remaining between them. Germline CDR1 and CDR2: SEHNR and FQNEAQ (reference sequence). This CDR3 is built from 17 residues. CDR3 sequence reads: CASSLWGERGIDNEQFF. CDR3 coding DNA: TGTGCCAGCAGCTTATGGGGAGAGCGAGGTATCGACAATGAGCAGTTCTTC.

This chain connects TRBV2 to TRBJ2-7; TRBD1 is a possible D gene (5 bases). The CDR3 is made up of 11 amino acids. Deletions cut 8 bases from V and 7 bases from J, with 12 bases between. Germline lookup yields CDR1 SNHLY and CDR2 FYNNEI. DNA for the CDR3: TGTGCCAGCTACGACAGATCTGAGCAGTACTTC. Its protein product is CASYDRSEQYF.

The rearrangement links TRBV7-2 to TRBJ2-1; 7 bases match TRBD1. V shed 1 base, J shed 4 bases, and the junction held 7 bases outside the gene matches. Germline assignment: CDR1 SGHTA and CDR2 FQGNSA. The CDR3 consists of 16 residues. CDR3 in DNA: TGTGCCAGCAGCTTAGTGCGGACAGGAATATACAATGAGCAGTTCTTC. The encoded protein is CASSLVRTGIYNEQFF. Full variable domain (outside the CDR3, taken from reference TRBV7-2 and TRBJ2-1): GAGVSQSPSNKVTEKGKDVELRCDPISGHTALYWYRQSLGQGLEFLIYFQGNSAPDKSGLPSDRFSAERTGGSVSTLTIQRTQQEDSAVYLCASSLVRTGIYNEQFFGPGTRLTVL.

This clone was seen more than once but under ten times. The chain combines TRBV27 with TRBJ2-7; 7 bases align to TRBD1. The length of the CDR3 is 13 residues. The ends lost 5 bases at V and 0 bases at J; junction bases unmatched: 1. The germline V gene encodes CDR1 MNHEY and CDR2 SMNVEV (reference sequence). CDR3 residues: CASSRQGSYEQYF. CDR3 in DNA: TGTGCCAGCAGTCGACAGGGCTCCTACGAGCAGTACTTC.

The V and J genes are TRBV7-9 and TRBJ1-1; D is ambiguous. The V gene lost 3 bases and the J gene lost 8 bases, with 4 bases spanning the gap. CDR1 and CDR2 (germline): SEHNR, FQNEAQ (reference sequence). The CDR3 spans 10 residues. CDR3 bases: TGTGCCAGCAGCTTTCTCGAAGCTTTCTTT. Translating it yields CASSFLEAFF.